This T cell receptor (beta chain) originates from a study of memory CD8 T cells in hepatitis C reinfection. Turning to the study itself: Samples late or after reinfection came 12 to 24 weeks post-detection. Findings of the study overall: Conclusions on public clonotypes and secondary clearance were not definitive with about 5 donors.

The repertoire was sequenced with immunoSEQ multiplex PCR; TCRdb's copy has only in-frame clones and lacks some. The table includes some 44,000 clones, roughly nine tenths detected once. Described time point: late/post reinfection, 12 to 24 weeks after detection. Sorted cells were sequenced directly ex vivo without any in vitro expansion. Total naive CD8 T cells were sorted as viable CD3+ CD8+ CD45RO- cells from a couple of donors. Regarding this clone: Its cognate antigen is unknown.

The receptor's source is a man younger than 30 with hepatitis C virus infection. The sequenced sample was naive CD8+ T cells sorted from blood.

The CDR3 nucleotides are TGTGCCAGCAGCGAGACTAGCGGGGGGGCCCGGGAGACCCAGTACTTC. This gives the protein CASSETSGGARETQYF. The rearrangement links TRBV7-9 to TRBJ2-5, with 14 positions matching TRBD2. This CDR3 contains 16 residues. J gave up 5 bases and V 5 bases, and 7 bases lay outside the gene matches. Germline values: CDR1 SEHNR, CDR2 FQNEAQ (reference sequence).